This T cell receptor (beta chain) originates from a study of control samples from healthy donors and cancer patients. The method was immunoSEQ multiplex PCR; TCRdb's version includes in-frame clones alone and lacks a portion of them. The sample includes roughly 400,000 clones, 80% to 95% of them seen just once. The germline CDR1 and CDR2 sequences are MDHEN and SYDVKM. V lost 6 bases and J lost 2, with 8 bases in between. The CDR3 totals 12 residues. The sequencing sample was made of PBMCs. V is TRBV28 and J is TRBJ2-7; D not certain. The origin of this receptor is a middle-aged man with head and neck cancer. Written as DNA, the CDR3 is TGTGCCAGCAGCTTCGTACCCTACGAGCAGTACTTC. It encodes CASSFVPYEQYF.